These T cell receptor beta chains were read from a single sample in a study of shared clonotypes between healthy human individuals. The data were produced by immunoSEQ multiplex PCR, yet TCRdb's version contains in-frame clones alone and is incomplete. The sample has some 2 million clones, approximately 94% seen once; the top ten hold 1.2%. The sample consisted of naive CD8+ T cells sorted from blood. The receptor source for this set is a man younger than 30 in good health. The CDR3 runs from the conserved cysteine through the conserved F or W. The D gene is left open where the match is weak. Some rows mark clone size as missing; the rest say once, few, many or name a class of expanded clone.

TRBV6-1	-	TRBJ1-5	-	TGTGCCAGCAGTGTCTACAGTTTTTTTAGCCTGAATAGCAATCAGCCCCAGCATTTT	CASSVYSFFSLNSNQPQHF
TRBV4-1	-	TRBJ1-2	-	TGCGCCAGCAGCCAAGAGATCACAGGAGCACCTAACTATGGCTACACCTTC	CASSQEITGAPNYGYTF
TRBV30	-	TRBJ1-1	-	TGTGCCTGGAGTGCTGGTGTTGCTGAAGCTTTCTTT	CAWSAGVAEAFF
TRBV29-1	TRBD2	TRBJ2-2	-	TGCAGCGTTGTATCAGCGGGGTCCGGGGAGCTGTTTTTT	CSVVSAGSGELFF
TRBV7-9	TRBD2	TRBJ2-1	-	TGTGCCAGCAGCCTCGGACGGGGGGGACTCCTATCACTTGAGCAGTTCTTC	CASSLGRGGLLSLEQFF
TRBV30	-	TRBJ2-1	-	TGTGCCTGGAGTCCACCAGGGGTTATCGGGGCCGGGGGGCGAGTGGCCTACAATGAGCAGTTCTTC	CAWSPPGVIGAGGRVAYNEQFF
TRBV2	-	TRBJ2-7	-	TGTGCCAGCACCCTAGACCGGGGAACCTACGAGCAGTACTTC	CASTLDRGTYEQYF
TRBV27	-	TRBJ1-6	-	TGTGCCAGCAGTTTATCCGGGGGTGGAAATTCACCCCTCCACTTT	CASSLSGGGNSPLHF
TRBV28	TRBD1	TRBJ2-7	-	TGTGCCAGCAGTTTAAGAAGGTGGGGGGACAGGCGGACCGGGGACGAGCAGTACTTC	CASSLRRWGDRRTGDEQYF
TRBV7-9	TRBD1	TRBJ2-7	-	TGTGCCAGCAGCTTAGGGGCCGGGACAGGGGGATACGAGCAGTACTTC	CASSLGAGTGGYEQYF
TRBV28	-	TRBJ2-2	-	TGTGCCAGCAGCCCCTACAGGGCGAACACCGGGGAGCTGTTTTTT	CASSPYRANTGELFF
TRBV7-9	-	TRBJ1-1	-	TGTGCCAGCAGCTTAGTGCAGGGGATGAACACTGAAGCTTTCTTT	CASSLVQGMNTEAFF
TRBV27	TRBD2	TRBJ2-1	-	TGTGCCAGCAGTTTAGTTTCGGGAGGGTCTTACTCCTACAATGAGCAGTTCTTC	CASSLVSGGSYSYNEQFF
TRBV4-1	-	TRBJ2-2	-	TGCGCCAGCAGCCCCGGGACCTACACCGGGGAGCTGTTTTTT	CASSPGTYTGELFF
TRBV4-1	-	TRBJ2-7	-	TGCGCCAGCAGCCAATTCGGGTCCCAGGGATCCTACGAGCAGTACTTC	CASSQFGSQGSYEQYF
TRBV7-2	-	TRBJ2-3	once	TGTGCCAGCAGCTTAGGGGCAGTAGTTCGCACAGATACGCAGTATTTT	CASSLGAVVRTDTQYF
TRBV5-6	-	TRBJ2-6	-	TGTGCCAGCAGCTTGGAGGGGATCGCTGGGGCCAACGTCCTGACTTTC	CASSLEGIAGANVLTF